Here is one T cell receptor beta chain with its context. Its target is unknown. These data originate in a study of T cell responses to AZD1222 COVID-19 vaccine. The data were produced by immunoSEQ multiplex PCR, yet TCRdb's version contains in-frame clones alone and is incomplete. The table shows approximately 130,000 clones, with 89% occurring only once. Points from the study as a whole: Unmutated variant regions are reportedly targeted by nearly half of spike-specific TCRs.

Sample: peripheral blood, taken 28 days after the second AZD1222 dose. This TCR derives from an adult who received the AZD1222 COVID-19 vaccine.

The CDR3 DNA reads as TGCGCCAGCAACGTGGGGGGCTACCGCTACGAGCAGTACTTC. Protein: CASNVGGYRYEQYF. The chain recombines TRBV10-2 with TRBJ2-7; D could derive from TRBD1 or TRBD2 (6 bases each). The CDR3 has 14 amino acids. Per germline, CDR1 WSHSY and CDR2 SAAADI. Trimming took 7 bases from V and 3 from J, leaving 16 bases between them.